What follows are 29 T cell receptor beta chains derived from one specimen sequenced in a study of blood T cell repertoires in COVID-19. Here immunoSEQ multiplex PCR was the method, and the copy in TCRdb shows in-frame clones only, minus some. The sample carries around 140,000 clones, roughly 79% recorded once. Sequencing was done on a sample of peripheral blood. The receptor set was obtained from a human donor in a cohort sampled during active COVID-19.

This clone is a singleton in its sample. Written as DNA, the CDR3 is TGTGCCAGCAGTTTACCATCTAGCGGGGCGGGAGTAAAGCTGTTTTTT. It yields the protein CASSLPSSGAGVKLFF. The chain is built from TRBV28 and TRBJ2-2; the match to TRBD2 covers 9 bases. This CDR3 region has 16 residues. Per the germline V gene, CDR1 is MDHEN and CDR2 is SYDVKM. V lost 2 bases and J lost 12; bases outside the gene matches: 13. Drawing the rest from reference TRBV28 and TRBJ2-2, the complete variable domain is DVKVTQSSRYLVKRTGEKVFLECVQDMDHENMFWYRQDPGLGLRLIYFSYDVKMKEKGDIPEGYSVSREKKERFSLILESASTNQTSMYLCASSLPSSGAGVKLFFGEGSRLTVL.

The genes are TRBV6-5 and TRBJ1-2, with a possible D match to TRBD1 (5 bases). V lost 0 bases and J lost 8, with 16 bases in between. This CDR3 is 15 amino acids long. CDR1 and CDR2 from the germline V gene are MNHEY and SVGAGI. DNA of the CDR3: TGTGCCAGCAGTTACTCGAGACGGGGGGTTTGGGGCTACACCTTC. Its protein is CASSYSRRGVWGYTF.

The CDR3 sequence is CASSLARTSGNEQFF. The CDR3 DNA follows: TGCGCCAGCAGCTTGGCAAGGACTAGCGGAAATGAGCAGTTCTTC. The chain combines TRBV5-1 with TRBJ2-1, with TRBD2 identical over 10 bases. Looked up from germline, CDR1 is SGHRS and CDR2 is YFSETQ. This CDR3 region has 15 residues. V shed 0 bases and J 7 bases; nucleotides not matched to a gene: 4.

The chain carries TRBV7-2 and TRBJ2-7; D perhaps matches TRBD2 (6 bases). V lost 5 bases to trimming and J lost 3 bases, with 14 bases between them. Germline V gives CDR1 SGHTA, CDR2 FQGNSA. The CDR3 consists of 14 residues. DNA for the CDR3: TGTGCCAGCAGCCCTAGCCGGACTATCTACGAGCAGTACTTC. Encoded protein: CASSPSRTIYEQYF.

The V call is TRBV4-2, the J call TRBJ2-3, with a possible D match to TRBD2 (6 bases). The CDR3 is 17 amino acids. Between the trimmed V and J ends, which lost 4 bases and 5 bases, there was a span of 22 bases. Germline lookup yields CDR1 LGHNA and CDR2 YNFKEQ. The CDR3 region is CASSLLPGDFAIDTQYF. CDR3 coding DNA: TGTGCCAGCAGCCTACTCCCGGGGGACTTCGCTATAGATACGCAGTATTTT.

This chain joins TRBV6-1 and TRBJ1-3, with a weak D call TRBD1 (6 bases). V lost 2 bases, J lost 11 bases, and 19 bases lay in between. Germline V gene sequence: CDR1 MNHNS, CDR2 SASEGT. CDR3 length: 15 residues. DNA for the CDR3: TGTGCCAGCAGTGAAAGCATGGGGGCGAAGGTCCCCATATATTTT. This gives the protein CASSESMGAKVPIYF.

The chain has TRBV18 and TRBJ2-1; D might be TRBD1 (6 bases). Trimming left V 4 bases short and J 6 bases short, with 13 bases between. The CDR3 has 14 residues. CDR1 is KGHSH and CDR2 is LQKENI in the germline V gene. The CDR3 DNA is TGTGCCAGCTCACTACACAGAGGGGGCAATGAGCAGTTCTTC. Its protein is CASSLHRGGNEQFF. Supplemented by reference TRBV18 and TRBJ2-1, the full variable domain reads NAGVMQNPRHLVRRRGQEARLRCSPMKGHSHVYWYRQLPEEGLKFMVYLQKENIIDESGMPKERFSAEFPKEGPSILRIQQVVRGDSAAYFCASSLHRGGNEQFFGPGTRLTVL.

V usage is TRBV19 and J usage is TRBJ2-7, with 10 bases lining up with TRBD2. Trimming took 6 bases from V and 2 from J; bases not matched to a gene: 7. Germline loops: CDR1 LNHDA, CDR2 SQIVND (reference sequence). The CDR3 is 15 amino acids. The CDR3 spells CASSRTSGQTYEQYF. CDR3 sequence (DNA): TGTGCCAGTAGCCGGACTAGCGGCCAAACCTACGAGCAGTACTTC.

The chain couples TRBV24-1 to TRBJ1-4; 9 bases align to TRBD1. J lost 7 bases, V lost 3 bases, and 5 bases had no gene match. CDR3 size: 15 residues. Germline lookup yields CDR1 KGHDR and CDR2 SFDVKD. CDR3 bases: TGTGCCACCAGTGATACAGGGGGCGCAGGTGAAAAACTGTTTTTT. It translates to CATSDTGGAGEKLFF.

The CDR3 DNA follows: TGTGCCAGCAGCCCCCTCACCAGCTCTGGGGCCAACGTCCTGACTTTC. Translating it yields CASSPLTSSGANVLTF. This chain connects TRBV14 to TRBJ2-6; D unresolved. This CDR3 spans 16 amino acids. V was clipped by 4 bases and J by 0 bases, with 10 bases between them. Germline CDR1 reads SGHDN; CDR2 reads FVKESK.

The rearrangement joins TRBV7-2 to TRBJ2-7; the match to TRBD2 covers 7 bases. CDR3 length equals 14 residues. The germline V gene encodes CDR1 SGHTA and CDR2 FQGNSA. J gave up 6 bases and V 0 bases, and 5 bases lay outside the gene matches. DNA for the CDR3: TGTGCCAGCAGCTTAGCGGGCGGGAGAACCGAGCAGTACTTC. It translates to CASSLAGGRTEQYF.

V is TRBV6-1 and J is TRBJ2-5; 7 bases map to TRBD1. Germline trimming cut 2 bases from V and 4 bases from J; bases unmatched to any gene: 4. This CDR3 is built from 14 residues. CDR1 is MNHNS and CDR2 is SASEGT in the germline V gene. CDR3 sequence (DNA): TGTGCCAGCAGTGAAAAAGGGGGCGTAGAGACCCAGTACTTC. Translated, it gives CASSEKGGVETQYF.

The gene calls are TRBV3-1 (or the pseudogene TRBV3-2) and TRBJ2-7; 13 bases line up with TRBD2. J lost 7 bases, V lost 4 bases, and 13 bases had no gene match. The CDR3 extends over 17 amino acids. Germline V gene sequence: CDR1 LGHDT, CDR2 YNNKEL (reference sequence). This CDR3 is CASSRHPGLAGDWEQYF. The CDR3 coding sequence is TGTGCCAGCAGCCGACACCCCGGACTAGCGGGGGACTGGGAGCAGTACTTC.

This chain connects TRBV29-1 to TRBJ2-7; 10 bases fit TRBD1. This CDR3 is built from 13 residues. The trim removed 6 bases at V and 3 bases at J, leaving 5 bases unmatched. Germline CDR1 reads SQVTM; CDR2 reads ANQGSEA. The CDR3 spells CSVVRTGGYEQYF. The CDR3 DNA follows: TGCAGCGTGGTTAGGACAGGGGGCTACGAGCAGTACTTC.

This chain links TRBV7-2 with TRBJ2-1; the D is unclear. The CDR3 extends over 11 amino acids. Trimming shortened V by 3 bases and J by 7 bases, and 4 bases separated the two germline ends. In germline, CDR1 is SGHTA, CDR2 FQGNSA. CDR3 coding DNA: TGTGCCAGCAGCTTCCTAAATGAGCAGTTCTTC. It is translated as CASSFLNEQFF.

This clone was seen a handful of times. This specimen includes other DNA sequences encoding the same CDR3. The CDR3 sequence: CSATYNEQFF. The CDR3 coding sequence is TGCAGTGCTACATACAATGAGCAGTTCTTC. V and J are TRBV20-1 and TRBJ2-1; D is unresolved. In germline, CDR1 is DFQATT, CDR2 SNEGSKA (reference sequence). This CDR3 is built from 10 residues. V shed 4 bases and J shed 4 bases, with 2 bases lying between them.

This chain connects TRBV6-5 to TRBJ1-3; 9 positions match TRBD1. This CDR3 is 15 amino acids long. The germline gives CDR1 MNHEY, CDR2 SVGAGI. The trim removed 8 bases at V and 0 bases at J, leaving 5 bases unmatched. CDR3 nucleotide sequence: TGTGCCAGCGGGGGACAGGGTCACTCTGGAAACACCATATATTTT. It yields the protein CASGGQGHSGNTIYF.

This clone has only a few counts. The V and J genes are TRBV5-1 and TRBJ1-6; 7 bases fit TRBD1. In germline, CDR1 is SGHRS, CDR2 YFSETQ. With 2 bases clipped from V and 5 bases from J, the junction kept 1 base outside the gene matches. This CDR3 is built from 14 residues. This chain's CDR3 is CASSLGQDNSPLHF. CDR3 nucleotides: TGCGCCAGCAGCTTAGGACAGGATAATTCACCCCTCCACTTT.

The rearrangement uses TRBV28 and TRBJ1-4; 10 bases align to TRBD1. Germline V lookup: CDR1 MDHEN, CDR2 SYDVKM. The J segment lost 5 bases and the V segment lost 5 bases, leaving 5 bases of the junction unmatched. This CDR3 has 15 residues. The CDR3 loop reads CASSTWTGGNEKLFF. The CDR3 coding sequence is TGTGCCAGCAGTACATGGACAGGGGGAAATGAAAAACTGTTTTTT.

The gene calls are TRBV5-6 and TRBJ2-5; TRBD2 agrees at 11 bases. Germline V gene lookup returns CDR1 SGHDT and CDR2 YYEEEE. V gave up 1 base and J gave up 5 bases; unmatched junction bases: 4. This CDR3 is 15 amino acids long. The CDR3: CASSLRPSGGETQYF. CDR3 bases: TGTGCCAGCAGCTTGCGGCCTAGCGGGGGGGAGACCCAGTACTTC.

This clone was seen just once. The rearrangement joins TRBV6-6 to TRBJ1-2; 12 bases match TRBD1. V was pared by 4 bases and J by 7 bases, with 7 bases of the junction left unmatched. In germline, CDR1 is MNHNY, CDR2 SVGAGI (reference sequence). The CDR3 has 15 residues. The CDR3 DNA follows: TGTGCCAGCAGTTCGGGACAGGGGGCTATCCGTGGCTACACCTTC. Protein: CASSSGQGAIRGYTF.

The chain combines TRBV19 with TRBJ2-7, with 12 bases lining up with TRBD1. V dropped 6 bases and J dropped 4; count of bases not matched to a gene: 4. CDR1 is LNHDA, CDR2 SQIVND, per germline (reference sequence). This CDR3 contains 14 residues. CDR3 amino acids: CASRGTGGAYEQYF. The CDR3 nucleotides read TGTGCCAGTAGGGGGACAGGGGGCGCTTACGAGCAGTACTTC.

The chain uses TRBV19 and TRBJ2-3; 8 nucleotides line up with TRBD2. Losses at the gene ends were 3 bases for V and 7 bases for J; bases not matched to a gene: 9. From germline, CDR1 is LNHDA and CDR2 SQIVND (reference sequence). CDR3 length: 15 residues. The CDR3 spells CASSIPGLVGNTQYF. The CDR3 DNA reads as TGTGCCAGTAGTATTCCGGGACTAGTTGGGAATACGCAGTATTTT.

The chain has TRBV28 and TRBJ2-7, with 10 nucleotides matching TRBD2. Germline V gives CDR1 MDHEN, CDR2 SYDVKM. This CDR3 is 17 amino acids long. With 5 bases clipped from V and 0 bases from J, the junction kept 10 bases outside the gene matches. The CDR3 DNA follows: TGTGCCAGCAGTACTTGGACCGGGACTAGCGACTCCTACGAGCAGTACTTC. This translates into CASSTWTGTSDSYEQYF.

This clone has just one count. V is TRBV5-1 and J is TRBJ2-7; maybe TRBD1 (5 bases). Trimming took 0 bases from V and 4 from J, leaving 14 bases between them. The CDR3 is made up of 15 amino acids. Germline CDR1 and CDR2: SGHRS and YFSETQ. Here the CDR3 DNA reads TGCGCCAGCAGCTTGGAGCCAGGGAAGGTTTACGAGCAGTACTTC. The encoded protein is CASSLEPGKVYEQYF.

The rearrangement links TRBV4-2 to TRBJ2-7; tentative D call: TRBD2 (7 bases). Germline CDR1 reads LGHNA; CDR2 reads YNFKEQ. V shed 0 bases and J shed 8 bases, with 17 bases lying between them. This CDR3 comprises 15 residues. The CDR3 DNA reads TGTGCCAGCAGCCAAGAAGAAGGGGGAGCGGGGAAGCAGTACTTC. It is translated as CASSQEEGGAGKQYF.

V gene TRBV3-1 (or the pseudogene TRBV3-2) combines with J gene TRBJ2-7, with unresolved D. Trimming stripped 3 bases from V and 7 bases from J, with 10 bases between. CDR3 length: 12 residues. Germline V lookup: CDR1 LGHDT, CDR2 YNNKEL (reference sequence). CDR3 in DNA: TGTGCCAGCAGCCACTCTCGTCGGGAGCAGTACTTC. Amino acid sequence: CASSHSRREQYF.

The rearrangement uses TRBV5-1 and TRBJ2-3; D possibly corresponds to TRBD2 (5 bases). Trimming removed 1 base at V and 4 bases at J, with 10 bases between. The CDR3 totals 14 residues. Germline lookup yields CDR1 SGHRS and CDR2 YFSETQ. In nucleotides, the CDR3 is TGCGCCAGCAGCTTGTCGGGAAGACCAGATACGCAGTATTTT. Translated: CASSLSGRPDTQYF.

The V gene is TRBV2, the J gene TRBJ2-1; 7 bases line up with TRBD1. Trimming cost V 7 bases and J 4 bases; bases outside gene matches: 16. The germline CDR1 and CDR2 sequences are SNHLY and FYNNEI. The CDR3 covers 17 residues. CDR3: CASNTRPGTASYNEQFF. Here the CDR3 DNA reads TGTGCCAGCAACACCCGCCCCGGGACAGCATCTTACAATGAGCAGTTCTTC.